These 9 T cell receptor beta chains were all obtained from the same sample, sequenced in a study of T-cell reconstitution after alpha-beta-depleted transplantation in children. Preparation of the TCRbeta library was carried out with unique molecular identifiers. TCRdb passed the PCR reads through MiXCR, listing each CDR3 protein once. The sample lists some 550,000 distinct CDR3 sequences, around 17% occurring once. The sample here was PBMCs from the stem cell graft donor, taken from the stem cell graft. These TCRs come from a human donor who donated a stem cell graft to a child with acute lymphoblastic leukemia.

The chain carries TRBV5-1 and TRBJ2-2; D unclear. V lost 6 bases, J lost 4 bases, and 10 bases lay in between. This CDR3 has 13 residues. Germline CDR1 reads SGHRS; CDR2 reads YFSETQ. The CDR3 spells CASNWAGTGELFF. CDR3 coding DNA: TGCGCCAGCAATTGGGCCGGCACCGGGGAGCTGTTTTTT.

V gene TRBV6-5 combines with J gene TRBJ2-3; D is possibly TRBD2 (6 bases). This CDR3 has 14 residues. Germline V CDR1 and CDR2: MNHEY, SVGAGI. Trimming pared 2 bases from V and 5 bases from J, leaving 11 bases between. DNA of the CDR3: TGTGCCAGCAGTTACCGGAGGGGAAGAGATACGCAGTATTTT. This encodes CASSYRRGRDTQYF.

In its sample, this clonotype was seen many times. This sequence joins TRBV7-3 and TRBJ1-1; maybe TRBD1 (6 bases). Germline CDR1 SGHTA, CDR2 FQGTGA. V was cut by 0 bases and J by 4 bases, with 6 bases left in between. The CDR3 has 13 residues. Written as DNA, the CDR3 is TGTGCCAGCAGCTTAACAGGGGGCACTGAAGCTTTCTTT. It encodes CASSLTGGTEAFF. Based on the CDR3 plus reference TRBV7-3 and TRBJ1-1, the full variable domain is GAGVSQTPSNKVTEKGKYVELRCDPISGHTALYWYRQSLGQGPEFLIYFQGTGAADDSGLPNDRFFAVRPEGSVSTLKIQRTERGDSAVYLCASSLTGGTEAFFGQGTRLTVV.

CDR3: CASSEVGGSEQFF. The CDR3 region has the DNA TGTGCCAGCAGCGAGGTCGGGGGTTCCGAGCAGTTCTTC. The chain couples TRBV9 to TRBJ2-1; TRBD2 is a possible D gene (6 bases). CDR1 and CDR2 (germline): SGDLS, YYNGEE. This CDR3 contains 13 residues. Trimming stripped 3 bases from V and 10 bases from J, with 14 bases between.

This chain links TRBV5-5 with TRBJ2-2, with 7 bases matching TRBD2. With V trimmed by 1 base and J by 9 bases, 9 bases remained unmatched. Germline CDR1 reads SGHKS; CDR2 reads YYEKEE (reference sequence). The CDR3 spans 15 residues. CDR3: CASSLLGTTDRELFF. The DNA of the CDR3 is TGTGCCAGCAGCTTGTTAGGGACTACCGATCGGGAGCTGTTTTTT.

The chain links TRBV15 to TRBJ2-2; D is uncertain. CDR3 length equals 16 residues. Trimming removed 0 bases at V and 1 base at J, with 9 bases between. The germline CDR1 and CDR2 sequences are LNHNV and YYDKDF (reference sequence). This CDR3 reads CATSRDSVGNTGELFF. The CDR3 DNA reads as TGTGCCACCAGCAGAGATTCCGTAGGGAACACCGGGGAGCTGTTTTTT.

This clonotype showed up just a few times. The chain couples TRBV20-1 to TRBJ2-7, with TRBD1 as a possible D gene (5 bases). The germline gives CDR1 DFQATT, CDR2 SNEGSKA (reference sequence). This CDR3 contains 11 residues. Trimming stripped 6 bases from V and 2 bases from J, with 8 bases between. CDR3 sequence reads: CSAWTTYEQYF. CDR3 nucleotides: TGCAGTGCCTGGACAACCTACGAGCAGTACTTC.

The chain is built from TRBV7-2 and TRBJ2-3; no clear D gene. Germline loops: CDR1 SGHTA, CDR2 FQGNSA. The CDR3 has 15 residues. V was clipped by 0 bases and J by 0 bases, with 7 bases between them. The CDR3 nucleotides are TGTGCCAGCAGCTTAGCCTGGGGAAGCACAGATACGCAGTATTTT. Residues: CASSLAWGSTDTQYF.

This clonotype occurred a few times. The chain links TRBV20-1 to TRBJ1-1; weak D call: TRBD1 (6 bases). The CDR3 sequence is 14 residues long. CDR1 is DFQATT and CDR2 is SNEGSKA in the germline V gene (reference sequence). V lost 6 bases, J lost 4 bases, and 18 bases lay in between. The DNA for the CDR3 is TGCAGTGCCAAAATCAGACAGGCACGCACTGAAGCTTTCTTT. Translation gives CSAKIRQARTEAFF.